This T cell receptor (beta chain) was sequenced for a study of cytomegalovirus exposure and HLA in healthy donors. It was with 60 Vbeta and 13 Jbeta primers that the PCR ran. Measured with immunoSEQ multiplex PCR; TCRdb has only the in-frame clones, and not every one. The profile covers about 130,000 clones, with about 8.5% appearing a single time and less than 7% taken by the ten largest. CDR3 size: 15 residues. Germline values: CDR1 MNHEY, CDR2 SVGAGI. V lost 0 bases and J lost 3, with 8 bases in between. This chain uses TRBV6-5 with TRBJ2-2; no definite D call. Sequencing used PBMCs. The receptor was isolated from a man aged 40-55 years in good health and CMV-seronegative. CDR3 residues: CASSYSRRDTGELFF. DNA of the CDR3: TGTGCCAGCAGTTACTCTCGTCGGGACACCGGGGAGCTGTTTTTT.